This is a list of T cell receptor beta chains from one sample in a study of shared clonotypes between healthy human individuals. Some clones are missing from TCRdb's copy, which holds only in-frame ones; the method was immunoSEQ multiplex PCR. The sample holds roughly 2.5 million clones; around nine tenths are singletons and the top ten take around 0.14%. The sequencing input was naive CD4+ T cells sorted from blood. These receptors all come from a man aged 18 to 29 in good health. Both conserved end residues are part of each CDR3. D genes are given only for firm matches.

j_gene	len	d_gene	v_gene	CDR3aa
TRBJ1-5	15	-	TRBV6-1	CASSEQGSSNQPQHF
TRBJ2-3	16	TRBD1	TRBV7-2	CASSLVRQGWTDTQYF
TRBJ2-1	16	-	TRBV27	CASSLGQAGGTNEQFF
TRBJ1-1	14	-	TRBV5-1	CASSLQGPGTEAFF
TRBJ2-1	16	-	TRBV19	CASSKGPAVGYNEQFF
TRBJ1-4	14	-	TRBV30	CAWGTDSRNEKLFF
TRBJ2-7	16	TRBD2	TRBV6-1	CASSEAILAGVFEQYF
TRBJ2-7	14	-	TRBV6-5	CASSYSKDRYEQYF
TRBJ2-6	21	TRBD2	TRBV5-1	CASSLEGLAGASDSGANVLTF
TRBJ2-1	16	-	TRBV7-2	CASSLAGPASYNEQFF
TRBJ2-1	17	-	TRBV4-3	CASSQRHSRGSYNEQFF
TRBJ1-2	13	TRBD1	TRBV2	CASSVRGGGGYTF
TRBJ2-7	14	-	TRBV5-1	CASRPLGLNYEQYF
TRBJ1-5	16	-	TRBV4-1	CASSQEGRAGNQPQHF
TRBJ1-3	13	-	TRBV5-1	CASRRGDGNTIYF
TRBJ2-1	14	-	TRBV9	CASSVVSSGNEQFF
TRBJ1-1	14	TRBD1	TRBV5-4	CASSSQGQGTEAFF
TRBJ2-2	15	-	TRBV5-1	CASSLWLSVTGELFF
TRBJ2-5	13	-	TRBV5-5	CASSSGGQETQYF
TRBJ2-1	12	-	TRBV7-6	CASSTRENEQFF
TRBJ1-3	15	-	TRBV27	CASSLSMVSGNTIYF
TRBJ2-1	14	TRBD2	TRBV7-2	CASSRPFGGNEQFF
TRBJ2-5	12	TRBD2	TRBV11-2	CASSLLTSDEYF
TRBJ2-2	14	-	TRBV11-3	CASSQAMAGGELFF
TRBJ2-7	13	-	TRBV6-5	CASSPQSPYEQYF
TRBJ1-5	15	-	TRBV4-1	CASSQEAGLNQPQHF
TRBJ1-2	15	-	TRBV5-1	CASSLDPIGADGYTF
TRBJ2-7	14	-	TRBV5-1	CASSLAVSIHEQYF
TRBJ2-1	15	TRBD2	TRBV28	CASIGLGTTYNEQFF